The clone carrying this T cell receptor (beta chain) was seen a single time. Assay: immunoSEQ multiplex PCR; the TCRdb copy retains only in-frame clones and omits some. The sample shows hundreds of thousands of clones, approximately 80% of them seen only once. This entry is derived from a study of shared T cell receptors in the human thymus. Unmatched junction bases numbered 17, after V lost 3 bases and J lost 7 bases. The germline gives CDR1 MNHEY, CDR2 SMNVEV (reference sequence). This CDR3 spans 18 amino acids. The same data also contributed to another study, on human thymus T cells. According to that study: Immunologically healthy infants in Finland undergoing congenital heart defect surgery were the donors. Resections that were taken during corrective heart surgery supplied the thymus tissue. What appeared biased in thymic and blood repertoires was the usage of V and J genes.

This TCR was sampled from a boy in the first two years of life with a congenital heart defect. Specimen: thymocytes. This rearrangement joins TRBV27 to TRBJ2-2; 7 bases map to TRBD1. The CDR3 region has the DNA TGTGCCAGCAGTTTCCCCCCATGGCCAGGGGGTAAGGGCGGGGAGCTGTTTTTT. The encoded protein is CASSFPPWPGGKGGELFF.